Each of the 3 T cell receptor beta chains below was sequenced from the same sample in a study of identical twins. TCRdb passed the 5' RACE reads through MiXCR, listing each CDR3 protein once. The data show 1.5 million to 2 million distinct CDR3 sequences, 32% seen once. Sequenced sample: cord blood. The source is a newborn girl in good health.

This clonotype has more than one count but fewer than ten. The rearrangement joins TRBV6-5 to TRBJ2-1, with D possibly matching TRBD2 (5 bases). The CDR3 has 15 residues. CDR1 is MNHEY, CDR2 SVGAGI, per germline. Trimming took off 6 bases at V and 6 bases at J, with 18 bases between the two ends. CDR3 residues: CASRSRELRGNEQFF. The CDR3 coding sequence is TGTGCCAGCAGGAGCCGGGAATTACGCGGCAATGAGCAGTTCTTC.

Regarding this clonotype: A much larger clone lies a single base off, so this may be a read error. The CDR3: CASSNQDGKYNEQFF. The CDR3 DNA sequence: TGTGCCAGCAGCAACCAGGACGGGAAGTACAATGAGCAGTTCTTC. The chain recombines TRBV3-1 with TRBJ2-1; D perhaps matches TRBD2 (5 bases). Germline CDR1 and CDR2: LGHDT and YNNKEL (reference sequence). The CDR3 runs 15 residues. Trimming took off 5 bases at V and 4 bases at J, with 15 bases between the two ends.

A few counts support this clonotype. This chain uses TRBV2 with TRBJ2-1; 10 bases match TRBD2. CDR1 and CDR2 (germline): SNHLY, FYNNEI. CDR3 size: 17 residues. V lost 1 base to trimming and J lost 6 bases; unmatched junction nucleotides: 9. CDR3 DNA sequence: TGTGCCAGCAGTGAAGATGGTAGCGGGAGGAAATTCAATGAGCAGTTCTTC. It is translated as CASSEDGSGRKFNEQFF.